The 21 T cell receptor beta chains reported below all come from one sample, sequenced in a study of T cell repertoires in cytomegalovirus infection. Their specific antigens are unknown. Each CDR3 protein gets one entry after TCRdb re-called the reads with MiXCR. Here the sample spans around 710,000 distinct CDR3 sequences, about 27% being singletons. Sequencing used cultured CD8+ T cells from PBMCs, obtained from culture after CMV antigen stimulation. The receptor set was obtained from a human donor in good health (CMV status not recorded). Some clones in this sample may be carry-over from other donors' samples.

In its sample, this clonotype was seen a few times. This sequence joins TRBV12-3 or TRBV12-4 and TRBJ1-2; D perhaps matches TRBD1 (6 bases). V lost 8 bases to trimming and J lost 2 bases, with 12 bases between them. The CDR3 consists of 13 residues. DNA of the CDR3: TGTGCCAGCCGCCCGACAGGCAACTATGGCTACACCTTC. It translates to CASRPTGNYGYTF.

In this sample, this clonotype turned up a few times. CDR3 coding DNA: TGTGCCAGCAGTCGGGACAGCTCCTATAATTCACCCCTCCACTTT. Its translation is CASSRDSSYNSPLHF. This chain uses TRBV6-5 with TRBJ1-6; 7 bases match TRBD1. Trimming took 5 bases from V and 0 from J; bases not matched to a gene: 1. This CDR3 spans 15 amino acids. Per germline, CDR1 MNHEY and CDR2 SVGAGI.

This clonotype was recorded only once. The chain recombines TRBV28 with TRBJ2-5, with TRBD2 identical over 10 bases. This CDR3 is built from 18 residues. The trim removed 6 bases at V and 4 bases at J, leaving 17 bases unmatched. From germline, CDR1 is MDHEN and CDR2 SYDVKM. CDR3 region: CASSFLLAGGARGETQYF. The CDR3 DNA sequence: TGTGCCAGCAGCTTCCTCTTAGCGGGGGGCGCAAGAGGAGAGACCCAGTACTTC.

V is TRBV25-1 and J is TRBJ1-2; D not resolved. Germline assignment: CDR1 MGHDK and CDR2 SYGVNS. Trimming removed 4 bases from V and 0 bases from J, with 18 bases in between. This CDR3 has 17 residues. CDR3 protein: CASSGIMAENTNYGYTF. The CDR3 nucleotides read TGTGCCAGCAGTGGTATAATGGCAGAGAATACTAACTATGGCTACACCTTC.

J is TRBJ1-1 and V is TRBV10-2; tentative D call: TRBD1 (5 bases). This CDR3 region has 19 residues. In germline, CDR1 is WSHSY, CDR2 SAAADI. V was shortened by 0 bases and J by 0 bases, with 20 bases between the two germline ends. CDR3: CASSESRYGPGRLNTEAFF. CDR3 DNA sequence: TGCGCCAGCAGTGAGTCCCGCTACGGTCCGGGACGGCTGAACACTGAAGCTTTCTTT.

This clonotype was seen a few times. DNA of the CDR3: TGTGCCAGTAGTATACAGGGGGCGTCGGAGCAGTTCTTC. The encoded protein is CASSIQGASEQFF. V gene TRBV19 combines with J gene TRBJ2-1; 8 bases agree with TRBD1. The length of the CDR3 is 13 residues. Unmatched junction bases numbered 4, after V lost 2 bases and J lost 10 bases. The germline gives CDR1 LNHDA, CDR2 SQIVND (reference sequence).

This clonotype was seen ten or more times. This chain joins TRBV7-6 and TRBJ1-4, with TRBD1 identical over 7 bases. The V and J ends lost 5 bases and 0 bases, in that order; junction bases with no gene match: 6. The CDR3 spans 16 residues. Germline assignment: CDR1 SGHVS and CDR2 FNYEAQ. CDR3 sequence reads: CASSHGQDATNEKLFF. The DNA for the CDR3 is TGTGCCAGCAGCCATGGACAGGACGCAACTAATGAAAAACTGTTTTTT.

In its sample, this clonotype was seen a few times. In nucleotides, the CDR3 is TGTGCCAGCAGTTGGGGCCACACCGGGGAGCTGTTTTTT. This codes for CASSWGHTGELFF. The chain carries TRBV6-2 or TRBV6-3 and TRBJ2-2, with D perhaps matching TRBD1 (5 bases). Per germline, CDR1 MNHEY and CDR2 SVGEGT. CDR3 length equals 13 residues. V was cut by 4 bases and J by 3 bases, with 6 bases left in between.

This clonotype was detected only a few times. The chain couples TRBV3-1 to TRBJ2-6, with 9 bases matching TRBD1. This CDR3 contains 19 residues. Per germline, CDR1 LGHDT and CDR2 YNNKEL (reference sequence). V lost 5 bases and J lost 4; bases outside the gene matches: 15. The CDR3 DNA reads TGTGCCAGCAGCTCAACGCCCGGGACAGGGACTTCCGGGGCCAACGTCCTGACTTTC. Amino acid sequence: CASSSTPGTGTSGANVLTF. The complete variable domain, with remaining parts taken from reference TRBV3-1 and TRBJ2-6, reads DTAVSQTPKYLVTQMGNDKSIKCEQNLGHDTMYWYKQDSKKFLKIMFSYNNKELIINETVPNRFSPKSPDKAHLNLHINSLELGDSAVYFCASSSTPGTGTSGANVLTFGAGSRLTVL.

The rearrangement uses TRBV6-5 and TRBJ1-5, with D possibly being TRBD1 (5 bases). This CDR3 is built from 13 residues. V lost 5 bases and J lost 7, with 12 bases in between. Germline V lookup: CDR1 MNHEY, CDR2 SVGAGI. CDR3 region: CASSISQGQPQHF. CDR3 coding DNA: TGTGCCAGCAGTATATCCCAGGGACAGCCCCAGCATTTT.

DNA for the CDR3: TGTGCCAGCAGTTTAAGGGACAGCCTTCGGGAGACCCAGTACTTC. This translates into CASSLRDSLRETQYF. The rearrangement links TRBV28 to TRBJ2-5; 7 positions agree with TRBD1. Trimming at V came to 2 bases and at J to 5 bases, leaving 8 bases not matched to a gene. The CDR3 is 15 residues long. The germline V gene encodes CDR1 MDHEN and CDR2 SYDVKM.

In its sample, this clonotype was seen a few times. This chain joins TRBV6-1 and TRBJ1-5, with D uncertain. The CDR3 sequence is 16 residues long. The V end was cut by 3 bases, the J end by 1 base, with 13 bases between. The germline gives CDR1 MNHNS, CDR2 SASEGT. CDR3 sequence: CASSDLFGRSNQPQHF. The CDR3 DNA reads TGTGCCAGCAGTGACCTTTTCGGGAGGAGCAATCAGCCCCAGCATTTT.

V and J are TRBV15 and TRBJ2-1; TRBD1 agrees at 9 bases. J gave up 2 bases and V 5 bases, and 7 bases lay outside the gene matches. The germline gives CDR1 LNHNV, CDR2 YYDKDF (reference sequence). There are 16 residues in the CDR3. As DNA, the CDR3 is TGTGCCACCAGCGCCCCGGGACAGGGCACCTACAATGAGCAGTTCTTC. Encoded protein: CATSAPGQGTYNEQFF.

This clonotype was seen repeatedly, ten times or more. V gene TRBV6-5 combines with J gene TRBJ2-1; TRBD1 might be the D (6 bases). The CDR3 is 16 residues long. Germline values: CDR1 MNHEY, CDR2 SVGAGI. V dropped 1 base and J dropped 1 base, with 11 bases sitting between them. CDR3 nucleotide sequence: TGTGCCAGCAGTTACTTGTCTAGGGGGTCCTACAATGAGCAGTTCTTC. Protein: CASSYLSRGSYNEQFF.

Ten or more counts support this clonotype. This chain connects TRBV7-2 to TRBJ1-2; no reliable D call. Germline V CDR1 and CDR2: SGHTA, FQGNSA. The germline V and J ends were trimmed by 4 bases and 2 bases, with 17 bases remaining between them. The CDR3 length is 16 residues. CDR3 protein: CASSSSSVEPNYGYTF. The CDR3 coding sequence is TGTGCCAGCAGCTCCTCCAGCGTAGAGCCGAACTATGGCTACACCTTC.

A few counts support this clonotype. The V and J genes are TRBV9 and TRBJ2-1; D possibly corresponds to TRBD1 (5 bases). Germline CDR1 is SGDLS and CDR2 is YYNGEE. V lost 0 bases and J 5 bases, leaving 12 bases between the germline ends. There are 15 residues in the CDR3. This CDR3 is CASSVGWGQNNEQFF. DNA of the CDR3: TGTGCCAGCAGCGTAGGTTGGGGCCAGAACAATGAGCAGTTCTTC.

This clonotype was seen a handful of times. This chain joins TRBV9 and TRBJ1-5; D is ambiguous. V lost 0 bases and J 3 bases, leaving 10 bases between the germline ends. Germline assignment: CDR1 SGDLS and CDR2 YYNGEE. CDR3 size: 15 residues. This CDR3 is CASSVGGSPNQPQHF. The CDR3 DNA follows: TGTGCCAGCAGCGTAGGTGGGTCACCCAATCAGCCCCAGCATTTT.

This clonotype was seen a few times. DNA of the CDR3: TGCGCCAGCAGCCGAATTCCGGGACAGGGCCTCTCTGGAAACACCATATATTTT. Translating it yields CASSRIPGQGLSGNTIYF. The chain is built from TRBV4-1 and TRBJ1-3, with TRBD1 matching 9 bases. V trimming: 4 bases; J trimming: 0 bases; junction bases outside the gene matches: 10. Germline CDR1 MGHRA, CDR2 YSYEKL. The CDR3 contains 18 residues.

This chain links TRBV27 with TRBJ1-5; D remains ambiguous. The CDR3 spans 15 residues. The V end lost 4 bases, the J end lost 2 bases, and 12 bases lay between the germline ends. Germline V gives CDR1 MNHEY, CDR2 SMNVEV (reference sequence). The CDR3 DNA reads TGTGCCAGCAGTTCGGGTAGGAGCGGCAATCAGCCCCAGCATTTT. Amino acid sequence: CASSSGRSGNQPQHF.

This clonotype was seen many times. The J gene is TRBJ1-6, the V gene TRBV27; a possible D gene is TRBD1 (6 bases). V was shortened by 3 bases and J by 3 bases, with 12 bases between the two germline ends. Germline lookup yields CDR1 MNHEY and CDR2 SMNVEV (reference sequence). The length of the CDR3 is 16 residues. CDR3 sequence reads: CASSFSGQFYNSPLHF. The CDR3 nucleotides read TGTGCCAGCAGTTTTAGCGGACAGTTCTATAATTCACCCCTCCACTTT.

This clonotype was recorded a few times. This chain links TRBV7-6 with TRBJ2-3; 7 nucleotides match TRBD1. The V segment lost 3 bases and the J segment 2 bases; nucleotides outside the gene matches: 8. Germline assignment: CDR1 SGHVS and CDR2 FNYEAQ. CDR3 length: 16 residues. The CDR3 loop is CASSLGDSHFTDTQYF. The CDR3 DNA is TGTGCCAGCAGCTTGGGGGACAGCCACTTCACAGATACGCAGTATTTT.